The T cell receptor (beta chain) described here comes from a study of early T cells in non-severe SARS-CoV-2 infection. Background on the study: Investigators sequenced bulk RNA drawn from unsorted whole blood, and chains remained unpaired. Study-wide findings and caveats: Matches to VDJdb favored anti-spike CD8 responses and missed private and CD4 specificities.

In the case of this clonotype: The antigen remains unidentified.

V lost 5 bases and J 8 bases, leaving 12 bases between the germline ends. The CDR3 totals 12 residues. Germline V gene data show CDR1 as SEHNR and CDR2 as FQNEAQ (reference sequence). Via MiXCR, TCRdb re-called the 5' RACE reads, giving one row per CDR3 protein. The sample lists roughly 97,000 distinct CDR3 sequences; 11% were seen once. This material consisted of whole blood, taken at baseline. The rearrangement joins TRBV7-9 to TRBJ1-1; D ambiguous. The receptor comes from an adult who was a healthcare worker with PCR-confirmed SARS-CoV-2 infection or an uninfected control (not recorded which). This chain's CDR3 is CASSLPYGEAFF. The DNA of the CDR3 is TGTGCCAGCAGCCTGCCATATGGGGAAGCTTTCTTT.